This T cell receptor beta chain was identified during a study of blood T cell repertoires in COVID-19. The wider study: Both acute and convalescent COVID-19 samples were obtained from the United States, Italy and Spain. From T cells, B-cell-depleted T cells, or PBMCs came the material, which was cDNA or gDNA.

In the original analysis: Reference gene primers were amplified, and this amplification served to estimate nucleated cell counts. Method: immunoSEQ multiplex PCR; TCRdb's copy keeps in-frame clones and lacks some. V, J and clone size are those of that table, while D and trimming were read from the DNA. Of over 70,000 clones in the sample, roughly 84% are singletons; the top ten hold approximately 9.9%. Germline V gives CDR1 MDHEN, CDR2 SYDVKM. The CDR3 has 13 residues. Trimming left V 5 bases short and J 5 bases short, with 12 bases between. Specimen: peripheral blood. The chain uses TRBV28 and TRBJ1-2; D gene uncertain. The receptor's source is a man in his fifties or sixties with COVID-19, enrolled during active disease. CDR3: CASSTSGRYGYTF. The CDR3 bases are TGTGCCAGCAGTACCTCGGGGAGATATGGCTACACCTTC.